This TCR beta chain is from a study of preoperative IRX-2 immunotherapy in early breast cancer. CDR3 length equals 14 residues. J was trimmed by 9 bases and V by 5 bases; bases with no gene match: 7. Germline values: CDR1 MNHEY, CDR2 SVGAGI. Clones were read by immunoSEQ multiplex PCR, and TCRdb kept only the in-frame ones, dropping some. The table lists 55,000 to 70,000 clones, around 94% of them singletons. Treatment in this sample: preoperative locoregional IRX-2 cytokine immunotherapy. Preoperative locoregional IRX-2 cytokine immunotherapy was tested in the phase Ib source study. This sample was taken from a patient treated with IRX-2 immunotherapy. The chain links TRBV6-5 to TRBJ1-6; 7 nucleotides match TRBD1. The TCR was taken from a human donor with breast cancer. The CDR3 protein is CASSRTGVSSPLHF. CDR3 nucleotides: TGTGCCAGCAGTCGAACAGGGGTCTCTTCACCCCTCCACTTT.